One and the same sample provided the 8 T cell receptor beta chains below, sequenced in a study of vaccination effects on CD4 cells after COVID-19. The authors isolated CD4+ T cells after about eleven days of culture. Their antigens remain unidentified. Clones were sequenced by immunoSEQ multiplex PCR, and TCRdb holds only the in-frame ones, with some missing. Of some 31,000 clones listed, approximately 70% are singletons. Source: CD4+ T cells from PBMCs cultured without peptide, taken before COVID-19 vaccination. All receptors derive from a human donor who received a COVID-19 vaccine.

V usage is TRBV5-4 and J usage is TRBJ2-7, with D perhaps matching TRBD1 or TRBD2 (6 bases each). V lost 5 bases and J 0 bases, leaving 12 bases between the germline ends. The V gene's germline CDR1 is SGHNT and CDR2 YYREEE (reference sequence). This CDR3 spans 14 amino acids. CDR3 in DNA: TGTGCCAGCAGAAAAGGGGGGAACTCCTACGAGCAGTACTTC. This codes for CASRKGGNSYEQYF.

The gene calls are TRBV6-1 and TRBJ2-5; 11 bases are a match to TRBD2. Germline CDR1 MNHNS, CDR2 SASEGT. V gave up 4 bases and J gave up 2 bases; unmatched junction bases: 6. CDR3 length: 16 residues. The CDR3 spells CASSATSGRLQETQYF. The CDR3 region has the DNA TGTGCCAGCAGTGCTACTAGCGGGAGACTTCAAGAGACCCAGTACTTC.

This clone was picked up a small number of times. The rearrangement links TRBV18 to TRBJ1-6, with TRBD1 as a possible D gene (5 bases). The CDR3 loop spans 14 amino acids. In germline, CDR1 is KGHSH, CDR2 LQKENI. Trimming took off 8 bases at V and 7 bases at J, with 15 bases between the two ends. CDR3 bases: TGTGCCAGCGGATCCGGGACGGGGAATTCACCCCTCCACTTT. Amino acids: CASGSGTGNSPLHF.

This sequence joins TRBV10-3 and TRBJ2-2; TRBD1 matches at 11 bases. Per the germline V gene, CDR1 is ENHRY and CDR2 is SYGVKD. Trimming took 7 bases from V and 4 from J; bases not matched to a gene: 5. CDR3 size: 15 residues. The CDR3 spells CAINAGTGGTGELFF. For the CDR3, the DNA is TGTGCCATCAACGCCGGGACAGGGGGCACCGGGGAGCTGTTTTTT.

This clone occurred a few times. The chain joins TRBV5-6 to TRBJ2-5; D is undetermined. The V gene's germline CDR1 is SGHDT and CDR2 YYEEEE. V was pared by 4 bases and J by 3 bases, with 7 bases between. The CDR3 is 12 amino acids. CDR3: CASSKREETQYF. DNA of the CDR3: TGTGCCAGCAGCAAAAGGGAAGAGACCCAGTACTTC.

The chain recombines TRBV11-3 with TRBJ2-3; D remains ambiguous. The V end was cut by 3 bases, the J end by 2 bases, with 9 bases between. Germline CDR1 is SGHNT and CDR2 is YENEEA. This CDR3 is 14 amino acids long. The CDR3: CASSFGSSTDTQYF. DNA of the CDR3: TGTGCCAGCAGCTTCGGGTCCTCCACAGATACGCAGTATTTT.

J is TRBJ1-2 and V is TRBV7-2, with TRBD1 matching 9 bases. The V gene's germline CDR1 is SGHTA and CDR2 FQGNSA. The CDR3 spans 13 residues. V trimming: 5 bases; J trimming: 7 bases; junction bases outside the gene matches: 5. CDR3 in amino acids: CASSPDRGSGYTF. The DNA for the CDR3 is TGTGCCAGCAGCCCGGACAGGGGCTCTGGCTACACCTTC.

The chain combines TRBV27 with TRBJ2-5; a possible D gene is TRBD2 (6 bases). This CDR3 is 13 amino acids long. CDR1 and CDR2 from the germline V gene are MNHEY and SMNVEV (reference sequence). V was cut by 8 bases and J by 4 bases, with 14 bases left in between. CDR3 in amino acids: CASGRQVGETQYF. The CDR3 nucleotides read TGTGCCAGCGGGAGGCAGGTAGGAGAGACCCAGTACTTC.